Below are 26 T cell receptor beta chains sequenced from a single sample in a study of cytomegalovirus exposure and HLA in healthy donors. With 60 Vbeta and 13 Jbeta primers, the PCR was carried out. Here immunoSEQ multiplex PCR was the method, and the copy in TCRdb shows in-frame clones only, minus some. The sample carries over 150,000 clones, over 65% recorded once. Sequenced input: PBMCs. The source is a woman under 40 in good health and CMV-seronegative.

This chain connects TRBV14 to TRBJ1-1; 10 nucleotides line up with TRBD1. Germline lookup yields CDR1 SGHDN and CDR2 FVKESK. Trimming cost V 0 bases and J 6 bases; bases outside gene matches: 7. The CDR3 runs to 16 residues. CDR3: CASSQDRGQGVAEAFF. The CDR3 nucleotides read TGTGCCAGCAGCCAAGATAGAGGACAGGGGGTCGCTGAAGCTTTCTTT.

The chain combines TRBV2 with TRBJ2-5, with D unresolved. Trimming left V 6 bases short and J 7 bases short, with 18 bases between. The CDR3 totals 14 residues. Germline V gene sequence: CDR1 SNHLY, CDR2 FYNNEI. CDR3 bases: TGTGCCAGCAGGACGGGTGACCCGAGGTGGACCCAGTACTTC. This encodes CASRTGDPRWTQYF.

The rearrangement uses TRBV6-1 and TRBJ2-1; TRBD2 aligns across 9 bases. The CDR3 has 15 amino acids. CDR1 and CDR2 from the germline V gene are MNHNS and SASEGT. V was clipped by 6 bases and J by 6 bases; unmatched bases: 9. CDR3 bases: TGTGCCAGCAGCGCCGAGGCGGGGGGGCGCAATGAGCAGTTCTTC. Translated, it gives CASSAEAGGRNEQFF.

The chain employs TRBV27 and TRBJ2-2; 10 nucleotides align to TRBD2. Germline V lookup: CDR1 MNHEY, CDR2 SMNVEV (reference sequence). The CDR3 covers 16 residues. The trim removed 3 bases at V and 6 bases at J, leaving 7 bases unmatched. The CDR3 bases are TGTGCCAGCAGTTTGCGGGCTAGCGGGAGAGCCGGGGAGCTGTTTTTT. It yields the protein CASSLRASGRAGELFF.

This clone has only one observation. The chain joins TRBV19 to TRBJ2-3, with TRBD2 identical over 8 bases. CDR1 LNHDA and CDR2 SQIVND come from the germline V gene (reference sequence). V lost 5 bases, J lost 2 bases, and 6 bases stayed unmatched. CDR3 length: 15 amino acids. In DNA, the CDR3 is TGTGCCAGTAGTGATTCGGGGGGGAACACAGATACGCAGTATTTT. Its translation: CASSDSGGNTDTQYF. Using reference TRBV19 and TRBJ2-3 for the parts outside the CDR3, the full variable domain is DGGITQSPKYLFRKEGQNVTLSCEQNLNHDAMYWYRQDPGQGLRLIYYSQIVNDFQKGDIAEGYSVSREKKESFPLTVTSAQKNPTAFYLCASSDSGGNTDTQYFGPGTRLTVL.

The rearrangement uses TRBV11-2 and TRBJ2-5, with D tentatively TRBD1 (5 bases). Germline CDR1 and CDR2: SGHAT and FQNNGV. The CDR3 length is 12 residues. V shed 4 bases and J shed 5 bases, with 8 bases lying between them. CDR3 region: CASSSGLETQYF. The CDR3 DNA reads TGTGCCAGCAGCTCAGGGTTGGAGACCCAGTACTTC. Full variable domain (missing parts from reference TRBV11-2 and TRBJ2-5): EAGVAQSPRYKIIEKRQSVAFWCNPISGHATLYWYQQILGQGPKLLIQFQNNGVVDDSQLPKDRFSAERLKGVDSTLKIQPAKLEDSAVYLCASSSGLETQYFGPGTRLLVL.

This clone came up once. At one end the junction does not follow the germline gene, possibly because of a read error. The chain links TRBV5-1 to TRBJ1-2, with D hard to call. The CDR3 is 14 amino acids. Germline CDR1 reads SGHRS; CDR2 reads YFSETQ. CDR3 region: CASSPQTENYGYPF. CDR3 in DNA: TGCGCCAGCAGCCCGCAGACGGAGAACTATGGCTACCCCTTC. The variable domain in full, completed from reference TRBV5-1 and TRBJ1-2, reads KAGVTQTPRYLIKTRGQQVTLSCSPISGHRSVSWYQQTPGQGLQFLFEYFSETQRNKGNFPGRFSGRQFSNSRSEMNVSTLELGDSALYLCASSPQTENYGYPFGSGTRLTVV.

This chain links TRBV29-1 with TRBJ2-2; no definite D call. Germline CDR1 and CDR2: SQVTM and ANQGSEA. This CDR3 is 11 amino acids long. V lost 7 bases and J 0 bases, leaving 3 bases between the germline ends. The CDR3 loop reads CSASNTGELFF. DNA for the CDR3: TGCAGCGCTTCGAACACCGGGGAGCTGTTTTTT.

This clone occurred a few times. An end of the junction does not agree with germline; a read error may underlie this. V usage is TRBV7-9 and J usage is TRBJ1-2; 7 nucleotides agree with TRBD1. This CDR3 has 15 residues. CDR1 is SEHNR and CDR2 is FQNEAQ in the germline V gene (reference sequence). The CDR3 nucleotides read TGTTCCAGCAGCTTAGTGAGGGGGCCTAACTATGGCTACACCTTC. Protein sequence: CSSSLVRGPNYGYTF.

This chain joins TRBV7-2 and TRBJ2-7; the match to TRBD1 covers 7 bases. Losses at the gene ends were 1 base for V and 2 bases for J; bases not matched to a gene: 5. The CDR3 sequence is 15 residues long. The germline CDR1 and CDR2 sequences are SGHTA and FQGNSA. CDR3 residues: CASSLGQGLTYEQYF. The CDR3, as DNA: TGTGCCAGCAGCTTAGGACAGGGCCTCACCTACGAGCAGTACTTC.

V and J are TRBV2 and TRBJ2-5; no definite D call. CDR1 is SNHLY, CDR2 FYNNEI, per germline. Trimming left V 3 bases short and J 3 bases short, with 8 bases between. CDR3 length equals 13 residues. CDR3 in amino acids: CASSEFLEETQYF. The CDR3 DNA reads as TGTGCCAGCAGTGAGTTCTTAGAAGAGACCCAGTACTTC.

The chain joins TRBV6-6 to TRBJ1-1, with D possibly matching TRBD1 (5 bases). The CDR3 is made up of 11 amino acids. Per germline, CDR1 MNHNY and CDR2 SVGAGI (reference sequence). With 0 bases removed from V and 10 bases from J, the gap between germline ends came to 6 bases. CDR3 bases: TGTGCCAGCAGTTACTCTCAGGGAGCTTTCTTT. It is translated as CASSYSQGAFF.

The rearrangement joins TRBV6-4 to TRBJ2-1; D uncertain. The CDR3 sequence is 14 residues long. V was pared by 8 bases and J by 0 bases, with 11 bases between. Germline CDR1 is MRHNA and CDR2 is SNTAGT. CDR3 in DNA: TGTGCCAGCGGAGACGCAAGCTCCTACAATGAGCAGTTCTTC. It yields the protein CASGDASSYNEQFF.

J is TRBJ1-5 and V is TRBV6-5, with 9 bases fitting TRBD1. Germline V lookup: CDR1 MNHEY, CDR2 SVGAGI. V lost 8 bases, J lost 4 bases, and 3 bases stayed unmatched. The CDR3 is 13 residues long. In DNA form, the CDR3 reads TGTGCCAGCGGGACAGGGTTGAATCAGCCCCAGCATTTT. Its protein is CASGTGLNQPQHF.

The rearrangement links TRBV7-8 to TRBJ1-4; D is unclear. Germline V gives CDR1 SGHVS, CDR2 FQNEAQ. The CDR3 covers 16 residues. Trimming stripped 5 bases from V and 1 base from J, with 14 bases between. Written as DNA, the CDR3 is TGTGCCAGCAGCGTCTCGCCGGGTCTAACTAATGAAAAACTGTTTTTT. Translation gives CASSVSPGLTNEKLFF.

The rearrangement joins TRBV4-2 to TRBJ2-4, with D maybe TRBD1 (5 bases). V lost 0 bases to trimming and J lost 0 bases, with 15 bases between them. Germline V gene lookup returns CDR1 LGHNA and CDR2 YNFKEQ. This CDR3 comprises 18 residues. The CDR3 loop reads CASSQDQIRGLAKNIQYF. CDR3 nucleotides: TGTGCCAGCAGCCAAGATCAGATTAGGGGTCTAGCCAAAAACATTCAGTACTTC.

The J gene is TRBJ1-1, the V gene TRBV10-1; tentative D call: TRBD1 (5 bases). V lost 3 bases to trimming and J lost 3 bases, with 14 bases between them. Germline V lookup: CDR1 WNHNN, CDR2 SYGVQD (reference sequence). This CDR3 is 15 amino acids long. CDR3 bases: TGCGCCAGCAGTGATAAACCCGGGGGATACACTGAAGCTTTCTTT. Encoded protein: CASSDKPGGYTEAFF.

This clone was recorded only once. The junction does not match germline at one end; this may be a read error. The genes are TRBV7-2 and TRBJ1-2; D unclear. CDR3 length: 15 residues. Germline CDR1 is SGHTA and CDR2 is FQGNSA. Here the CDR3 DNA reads TGTGCCAGCGGCTTAGGTTCAGGAATGAACTATGGCTACACCTTC. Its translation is CASGLGSGMNYGYTF.

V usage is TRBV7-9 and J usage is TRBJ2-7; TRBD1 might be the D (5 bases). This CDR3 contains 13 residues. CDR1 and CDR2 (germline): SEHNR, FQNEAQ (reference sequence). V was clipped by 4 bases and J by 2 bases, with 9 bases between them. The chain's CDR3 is CASSSRQPYEQYF. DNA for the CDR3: TGTGCCAGCAGCTCCCGACAGCCCTACGAGCAGTACTTC.

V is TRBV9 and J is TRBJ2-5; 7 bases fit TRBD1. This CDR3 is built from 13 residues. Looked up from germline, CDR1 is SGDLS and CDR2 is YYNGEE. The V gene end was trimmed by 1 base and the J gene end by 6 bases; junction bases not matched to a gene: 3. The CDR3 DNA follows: TGTGCCAGCAGCGTAATACAGGGGAAGACCCAGTACTTC. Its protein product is CASSVIQGKTQYF.

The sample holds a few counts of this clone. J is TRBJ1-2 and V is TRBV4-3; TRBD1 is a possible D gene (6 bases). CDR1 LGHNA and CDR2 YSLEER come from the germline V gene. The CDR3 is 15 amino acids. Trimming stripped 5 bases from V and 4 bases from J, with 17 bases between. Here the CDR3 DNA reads TGCGCCAGCAGCGGAACAGGGCTATTGAGCTATGGCTACACCTTC. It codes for CASSGTGLLSYGYTF.

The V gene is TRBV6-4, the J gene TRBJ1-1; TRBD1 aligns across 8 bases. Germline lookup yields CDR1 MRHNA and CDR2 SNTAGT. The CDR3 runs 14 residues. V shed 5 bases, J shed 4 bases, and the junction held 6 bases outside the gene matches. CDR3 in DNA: TGTGCCAGCAGTAGAGACAGGGGAATCACTGAAGCTTTCTTT. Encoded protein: CASSRDRGITEAFF.

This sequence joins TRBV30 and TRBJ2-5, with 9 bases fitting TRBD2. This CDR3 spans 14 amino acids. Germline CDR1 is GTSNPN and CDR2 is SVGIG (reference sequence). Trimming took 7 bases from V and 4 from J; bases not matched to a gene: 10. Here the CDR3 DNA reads TGTGCCTACCGGAGGGCGGGGGGGCTAGAGACCCAGTACTTC. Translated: CAYRRAGGLETQYF.

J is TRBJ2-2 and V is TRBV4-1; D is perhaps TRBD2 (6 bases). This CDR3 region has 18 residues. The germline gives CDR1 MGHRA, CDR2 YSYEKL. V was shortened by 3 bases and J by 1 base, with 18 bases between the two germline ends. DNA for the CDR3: TGCGCCAGCAGCCAGAGACTGGGACTGGAAAAGAACACCGGGGAGCTGTTTTTT. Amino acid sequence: CASSQRLGLEKNTGELFF.

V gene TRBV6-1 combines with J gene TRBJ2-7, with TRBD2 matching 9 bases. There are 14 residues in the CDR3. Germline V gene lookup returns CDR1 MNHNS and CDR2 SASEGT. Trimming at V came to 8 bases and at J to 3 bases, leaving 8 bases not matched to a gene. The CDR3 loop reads CASERGAVGYEQYF. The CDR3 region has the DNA TGTGCCAGCGAGCGGGGGGCCGTTGGCTACGAGCAGTACTTC.

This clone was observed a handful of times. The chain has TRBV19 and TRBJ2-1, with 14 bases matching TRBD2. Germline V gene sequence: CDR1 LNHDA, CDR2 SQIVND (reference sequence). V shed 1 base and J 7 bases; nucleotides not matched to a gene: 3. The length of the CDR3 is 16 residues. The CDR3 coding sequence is TGTGCCAGTAGTATAGGGGGGACTAGCGGGAGAAATGAGCAGTTCTTC. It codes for CASSIGGTSGRNEQFF.